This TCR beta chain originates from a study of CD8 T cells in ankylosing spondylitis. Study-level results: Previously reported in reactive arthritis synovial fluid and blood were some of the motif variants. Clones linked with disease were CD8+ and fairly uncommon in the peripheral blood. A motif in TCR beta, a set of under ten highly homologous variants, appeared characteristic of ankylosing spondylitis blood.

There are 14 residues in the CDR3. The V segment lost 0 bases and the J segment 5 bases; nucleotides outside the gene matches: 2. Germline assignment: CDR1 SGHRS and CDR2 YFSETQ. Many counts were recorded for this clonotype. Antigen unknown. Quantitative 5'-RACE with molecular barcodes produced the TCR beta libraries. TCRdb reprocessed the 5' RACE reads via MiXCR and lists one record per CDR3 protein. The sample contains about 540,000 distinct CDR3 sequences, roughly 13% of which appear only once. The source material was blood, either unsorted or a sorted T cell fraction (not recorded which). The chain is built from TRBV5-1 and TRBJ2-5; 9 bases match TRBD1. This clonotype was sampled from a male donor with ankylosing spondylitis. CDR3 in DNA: TGCGCCAGCAGCTTGGGGACAGGGGACGAGACCCAGTACTTC. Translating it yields CASSLGTGDETQYF.